The T cell receptor beta chain described here comes from a study of blood T cell repertoires in COVID-19. At the level of the study: COVID-19 samples collected from the United States, Italy and Spain covered acute and convalescent phases. Sources were T cells, B-cell-depleted T cells, or PBMCs; the material itself was cDNA or gDNA.

One Seattle source followed patients from active infection through their disease course. The ends were cut back, 2 bases at V and 7 bases at J, with 14 bases in the middle. Per germline, CDR1 MNHEY and CDR2 SVGAGI. The CDR3 totals 15 residues. The authors' processing: Nucleated cell counts were estimated from reference gene primer amplification. Sequencing was performed with immunoSEQ multiplex PCR; in TCRdb, only in-frame clones are kept and a portion is missing. V, J and clone size are taken as reported in that table, and D and trimming were inferred from the DNA itself. The sample has approximately 180,000 clones, over 65% seen once.

Sequencing was performed on peripheral blood. This clonotype originated in a person aged 65 to 85 with COVID-19, enrolled during active disease. This rearrangement joins TRBV6-5 to TRBJ1-4; D remains unclear. CDR3 sequence (DNA): TGTGCCAGCAGTTACCTAGGACGGGGTGGTGAAAAACTGTTTTTT. This codes for CASSYLGRGGEKLFF.